Given below is one T cell receptor beta chain in context. Its cognate antigen is unknown. CDR3 length equals 18 residues. CDR1 is SGHTA, CDR2 FQGNSA, per germline. The J segment lost 9 bases and the V segment lost 0 bases, leaving 16 bases of the junction unmatched. A library of TCRbeta sequences, prepared with unique molecular identifiers, was generated. In TCRdb, the PCR reads were re-called with MiXCR into one record per CDR3 protein. Of 450,000 to 700,000 distinct CDR3 sequences listed, approximately 30% are singletons. The data are from a study of T-cell reconstitution after alpha-beta-depleted transplantation in children. Overall study findings and caveats: By one year post-transplant, T-cell counts and diversity largely arose from T cells that were newly produced. Several hundred rapidly expanded clones from non-depleted graft cells reportedly supplied alpha-beta T cells about two months post-transplant. Surviving recipient T cells and intrathymic progenitors accounted for some patients' high TCRbeta diversity at day 60.

The source material was PBMCs, sampled before TCRalphabeta/CD19-depleted stem cell transplant. The chain recombines TRBV7-2 with TRBJ2-1, with 8 bases identical to TRBD2. The receptor comes from a boy under two years old with Wiskott-Aldrich syndrome, due to receive a stem cell transplant. CDR3 region: CASSLALGGAAGAGEQFF. The CDR3 nucleotides read TGTGCCAGCAGCTTAGCGCTCGGAGGTGCAGCGGGAGCGGGTGAGCAGTTCTTC.